The present entry profiles one T cell receptor (beta chain) with its context. These data originate in a study of blood T cell repertoires in COVID-19. Study-wide background: Sample material is recorded as cDNA or gDNA derived from T cells, B-cell-depleted T cells, or PBMCs.

The authors' processing: Researchers report that nucleated cell counts were estimated from reference gene primer amplification. TCRdb's copy holds only in-frame clones and misses some; the assay was immunoSEQ multiplex PCR. That table gives V, J and clone size, and the DNA gave D and trimming. The profile shows about 100,000 clones, less than 90% of them singletons. Germline assignment: CDR1 SNHLY and CDR2 FYNNEI. V dropped 5 bases and J dropped 4 bases, with 6 bases sitting between them. This CDR3 has 13 amino acids. The rearrangement links TRBV2 to TRBJ1-6, with D perhaps TRBD1 (5 bases). Sequencing was performed on peripheral blood. The TCR sequence derives from a man aged 25 to 40 in a cohort sampled during active COVID-19. The CDR3 spells CASSPGYNSPLHF. In DNA form, the CDR3 reads TGTGCCAGCAGTCCAGGGTATAATTCACCCCTCCACTTT. The full variable domain, with the rest looked up from reference TRBV2 and TRBJ1-6, is EPEVTQTPSHQVTQMGQEVILRCVPISNHLYFYWYRQILGQKVEFLVSFYNNEISEKSEIFDDQFSVERPDGSNFTLKIRSTKLEDSAMYFCASSPGYNSPLHFGNGTRLTVT.